These T cell receptor beta chains were read from a single sample in a study of control samples from healthy donors and cancer patients. Only in-frame clones appear in the TCRdb table, and some are missing; sequencing was by immunoSEQ multiplex PCR. The data contain about 140,000 clones, 70% to 90% of them singletons. The specimen sequenced was blood. Receptor source: a man aged 18 to 29 in good health. The CDR3 runs from the conserved cysteine through the conserved F or W.

j_gene | v_gene | CDR3aa
TRBJ2-7 | TRBV28 | CASSLVVPSYEQYF
TRBJ1-1 | TRBV6-5 | CAMGGVMNTEAFF
TRBJ1-6 | TRBV5-3 | CARSLVKGLNSPLHF
TRBJ2-1 | TRBV7-2 | CASSLDSSYNEQFF
TRBJ2-7 | TRBV7-2 | CASSLGGVGQLVSYEQYF
TRBJ1-4 | TRBV5-6 | CASSLPGTGGEKLFF
TRBJ1-2 | TRBV5-4 | CATEVRGGYGYTF
TRBJ2-7 | TRBV19 | CASSTGTGYEQYF
TRBJ2-1 | TRBV7-2 | CASSFAGTSVGNEQFF
TRBJ2-1 | TRBV7-9 | CASMGFALNEQFF
TRBJ1-1 | TRBV3-1/TRBV3-2 | CASSPYRQGWTEAFF
TRBJ2-7 | TRBV18 | CASSQSRGGNYEQYF
TRBJ2-5 | TRBV7-3 | CASSLNAGAVETQYF
TRBJ2-5 | TRBV7-9 | CASSPVETQYF
TRBJ1-5 | TRBV2 | CASSEGAHSNQPQHF
TRBJ1-1 | TRBV2 | CASSAFGLTEAFF
TRBJ2-3 | TRBV7-9 | CASRDGLAGDTQYF
TRBJ1-4 | TRBV9 | CASSVAGQGAANEKLFF
TRBJ2-7 | TRBV7-2 | CASSRGQDNEQYF
TRBJ1-1 | TRBV10-1 | CASPAAWFYMNTEAFF
TRBJ2-7 | TRBV6-6 | CASSYREIYEQYF
TRBJ2-3 | TRBV19 | CASSIRRGGTGPFTDTQYF
TRBJ1-6 | TRBV30 | CAWSVGGSPLHF
TRBJ1-1 | TRBV19 | CASSIGGAEAFF
TRBJ1-3 | TRBV9 | CASSPATNRGNTIYF
TRBJ2-7 | TRBV27 | CASSVSVGYEQYF
TRBJ1-1 | TRBV14 | CASSQNNRGQAFF
TRBJ2-7 | TRBV15 | CATSRDHDKTYEQYF
TRBJ1-5 | TRBV30 | CAWSGGGEGPQHF
TRBJ2-1 | TRBV24-1 | CATSDAGGRNEQFF
TRBJ1-6 | TRBV7-6 | CASSLGPMTPLHF
TRBJ1-2 | TRBV7-3 | CASSPQPGLLHGYTF
TRBJ1-5 | TRBV5-6 | CASSLTGSYQPQHF
TRBJ2-5 | TRBV28 | CASSFRGETQYF
TRBJ1-2 | TRBV6-1 | CASSETGFYGYTF
TRBJ2-5 | TRBV12-1 | CARWTWNGAQYF
TRBJ2-1 | TRBV7-6 | CASSLDGSTYNEQFF
TRBJ2-7 | TRBV6-6 | CASSSAGLAGAYEQYF
TRBJ1-2 | TRBV3-1/TRBV3-2 | CASSQDNNGYTF
TRBJ2-7 | TRBV27 | CASSETGGMDEQYF
TRBJ1-4 | TRBV5-6 | CASSAIATNEKLFF
TRBJ1-5 | TRBV5-4 | CASSLAPGRDNQPQHF
TRBJ2-1 | TRBV2 | CASSEARLAGLGSYNEQFF
TRBJ1-6 | TRBV2 | CASMEVGQVNSPLHF
TRBJ1-4 | TRBV15 | CATSRDRGAEKLFF
TRBJ2-7 | TRBV7-9 | CASSFGWGHEQYF
TRBJ2-3 | TRBV6-4 | CASSFADTQYF
TRBJ1-5 | TRBV2 | CASSMDRYSNQPQHF
TRBJ1-6 | TRBV5-6 | CASSPGDNNSPLHF
TRBJ2-3 | TRBV28 | CASSLRSGGGTDTQYF
TRBJ2-2 | TRBV18 | CASSPMLAGEKNTGELFF
TRBJ2-1 | TRBV28 | CASSLTASGGWNEQFF
TRBJ1-2 | TRBV9 | CASLGAHYGYTF
TRBJ2-1 | TRBV7-8 | CASSLNRVSPGNEQFF
TRBJ1-2 | TRBV5-6 | CASSVLGSNYGYTF
TRBJ2-4 | TRBV2 | CASSDGILGGIQYF
TRBJ2-2 | TRBV2 | CASRARGGTGELFF
TRBJ1-4 | TRBV29-1 | CSVATSTNEKLFF